The 32 T cell receptor beta chains below come from one sample, sequenced in a study of shared T cell receptors in the human thymus. Some clones are missing from TCRdb's copy, which holds only in-frame ones; the method was immunoSEQ multiplex PCR. The repertoire holds more than 550,000 clones, with 70% to 90% as singletons. A further study also used this sample, focusing on human thymus T cells.

The sample consisted of thymocytes. The origin of the receptors is a girl less than two years old with a congenital heart defect.

The J gene is TRBJ2-5, the V gene TRBV10-3; a possible D gene is TRBD1 (6 bases). Germline loops: CDR1 ENHRY, CDR2 SYGVKD. Trimming removed 3 bases from V and 2 bases from J, with 16 bases in between. This CDR3 is built from 16 residues. In DNA form, the CDR3 reads TGTGCCATCAGTGAACGACAGGCCGACTTTCAAGAGACCCAGTACTTC. Amino acids: CAISERQADFQETQYF.

This clone was seen once. The chain has TRBV5-1 and TRBJ1-2; the match to TRBD1 covers 8 bases. Germline CDR1 SGHRS, CDR2 YFSETQ. This CDR3 has 18 amino acids. After removal of 0 bases from V and 5 bases from J, the junction contained 15 bases not matched to a gene. The CDR3 coding sequence is TGCGCCAGCAGCTTGGCCTCAGGGGGCCTCGCCGAACCTTATGGCTACACCTTC. Its protein is CASSLASGGLAEPYGYTF.

The chain is built from TRBV7-9 and TRBJ1-5; TRBD1 might be the D (5 bases). Germline CDR1 SEHNR, CDR2 FQNEAQ (reference sequence). V lost 0 bases and J 0 bases, leaving 6 bases between the germline ends. The CDR3 loop spans 15 amino acids. Written as DNA, the CDR3 is TGTGCCAGCAGCTTAGCGACAGATAGCAATCAGCCCCAGCATTTT. Protein: CASSLATDSNQPQHF.

The J gene is TRBJ2-2, the V gene TRBV11-2; weak D call: TRBD2 (6 bases). Germline V gene lookup returns CDR1 SGHAT and CDR2 FQNNGV. The CDR3 extends over 18 amino acids. V was trimmed by 1 base and J by 7 bases, leaving 22 bases between them. The CDR3 nucleotides are TGTGCCAGCAGCTTAGGAGGAGGGAGCGGTCCTGTAGGCGGGGAGCTGTTTTTT. Its protein product is CASSLGGGSGPVGGELFF.

CDR3 amino acids: CASSYRPGTNTGELFF. The CDR3 DNA reads as TGTGCCAGCAGCTACCGTCCCGGGACGAACACCGGGGAGCTGTTTTTT. This chain uses TRBV13 with TRBJ2-2; a possible D gene is TRBD2 (5 bases). Germline V gene lookup returns CDR1 PRHDT and CDR2 FYEKMQ (reference sequence). Trimming left V 4 bases short and J 0 bases short, with 12 bases between. This CDR3 is 16 amino acids long.

V usage is TRBV15 and J usage is TRBJ2-1, with a possible D match to TRBD1 (5 bases). The length of the CDR3 is 13 residues. CDR1 LNHNV and CDR2 YYDKDF come from the germline V gene (reference sequence). V was shortened by 1 base and J by 7 bases, with 8 bases between the two germline ends. The DNA of the CDR3 is TGTGCCACCAGCAGAGGGCAGGGAAATGAGCAGTTCTTC. This encodes CATSRGQGNEQFF.

The chain carries TRBV25-1 and TRBJ2-7; TRBD1 might be the D (6 bases). The CDR3 loop spans 15 amino acids. The V end lost 6 bases, the J end lost 2 bases, and 17 bases lay between the germline ends. Germline CDR1 MGHDK, CDR2 SYGVNS. CDR3 DNA: TGTGCCAGCAGCGGTCCATGGCAGGGGACCTACGAGCAGTACTTC. Encoded protein: CASSGPWQGTYEQYF.

The genes are TRBV5-5 and TRBJ1-4, with D perhaps TRBD1 (6 bases). Germline-derived CDR1 and CDR2 are SGHKS and YYEKEE (reference sequence). The CDR3 totals 14 residues. V was cut by 4 bases and J by 7 bases, with 14 bases left in between. CDR3 amino acids: CASSQQGVGEKLFF. CDR3 nucleotide sequence: TGTGCCAGCAGCCAACAGGGTGTCGGTGAAAAACTGTTTTTT.

The chain couples TRBV11-2 to TRBJ1-6; 7 nucleotides agree with TRBD1. Germline lookup yields CDR1 SGHAT and CDR2 FQNNGV. Trimming cost V 1 base and J 9 bases; bases outside gene matches: 6. This CDR3 region has 15 residues. CDR3 sequence (DNA): TGTGCCAGCAGCTTAGTCGACAGGGTCGGTTCACCCCTCCACTTT. This codes for CASSLVDRVGSPLHF.

The gene calls are TRBV6-6 and TRBJ1-2; weak D call: TRBD1 (5 bases). The CDR3 spans 16 residues. V shed 8 bases and J shed 8 bases, with 27 bases lying between them. CDR1 is MNHNY, CDR2 SVGAGI, per germline (reference sequence). The CDR3 region is CASGRGRETRDGGYTF. Here the CDR3 DNA reads TGTGCCAGCGGACGCGGGCGGGAGACAAGGGACGGAGGCTACACCTTC.

The V gene is TRBV28, the J gene TRBJ1-1; no firm D call. V lost 5 bases and J 3 bases, leaving 7 bases between the germline ends. The CDR3 has 12 residues. Germline V gives CDR1 MDHEN, CDR2 SYDVKM. Here the CDR3 reads CASSTLDTEAFF. The CDR3 DNA sequence: TGTGCCAGCAGTACGTTAGACACTGAAGCTTTCTTT.

The DNA of the CDR3 is TGTGCCAGCAGCTTTGGGGACAGGGAATCCTATAATTCACCCCTCCACTTT. Translating it yields CASSFGDRESYNSPLHF. This chain joins TRBV5-8 and TRBJ1-6; TRBD1 agrees at 9 bases. The trim removed 2 bases at V and 1 base at J, leaving 4 bases unmatched. In germline, CDR1 is SGHTS, CDR2 YDEGEE. The length of the CDR3 is 17 residues.

The chain couples TRBV27 to TRBJ2-5; D possibly corresponds to TRBD1 (6 bases). The CDR3 has 13 residues. The V and J ends lost 2 bases and 2 bases respectively, with 6 bases between them. Germline CDR1 and CDR2: MNHEY and SMNVEV (reference sequence). The CDR3 region has the DNA TGTGCCAGCAGTTTAGGACAGCAAGAGACCCAGTACTTC. This translates into CASSLGQQETQYF.

The V gene is TRBV12-5, the J gene TRBJ1-1; D perhaps matches TRBD1 (6 bases). CDR3 length: 13 residues. V shed 4 bases and J shed 10 bases, with 16 bases lying between them. Germline lookup yields CDR1 LGHNT and CDR2 FRNRAP. The CDR3 is CASGSPQGEGAFF. The CDR3 DNA sequence: TGTGCTAGTGGTTCCCCACAGGGTGAGGGAGCTTTCTTT.

This clone occurred a few times. The chain combines TRBV7-2 with TRBJ2-3; 7 bases fit TRBD2. Per the germline V gene, CDR1 is SGHTA and CDR2 is FQGNSA. This CDR3 is built from 15 residues. J gave up 5 bases and V 4 bases, and 9 bases lay outside the gene matches. Written as DNA, the CDR3 is TGTGCCAGCAGCTATGGACTAGGAGAGGGAGATACGCAGTATTTT. Translating it yields CASSYGLGEGDTQYF.

The chain uses TRBV30 and TRBJ1-1; possible D gene TRBD1, 6 bases. V shed 5 bases and J shed 0 bases, with 16 bases lying between them. The CDR3 extends over 15 amino acids. Germline CDR1 is GTSNPN and CDR2 is SVGIG (reference sequence). CDR3 DNA: TGTGCCTGGTGGAGGACAGCGAACATGAACACTGAAGCTTTCTTT. Translated, it gives CAWWRTANMNTEAFF.

V gene TRBV19 combines with J gene TRBJ1-1; TRBD1 might be the D (6 bases). The CDR3 sequence is 18 residues long. Germline CDR1 and CDR2: LNHDA and SQIVND (reference sequence). Trimming removed 1 base at V and 5 bases at J, with 23 bases between. The CDR3 nucleotides read TGTGCCAGTAGTATAGCCCCCCCATCCGGGGGGCGCTTTACTGAAGCTTTCTTT. Residues: CASSIAPPSGGRFTEAFF.

The chain is built from TRBV15 and TRBJ2-3; possible D gene TRBD1, 6 bases. CDR3 size: 17 residues. Germline V gene lookup returns CDR1 LNHNV and CDR2 YYDKDF (reference sequence). V was trimmed by 0 bases and J by 1 base, leaving 14 bases between them. The CDR3 DNA sequence: TGTGCCACCAGCAGAGATCGCCAGCAGGGGTGCACAGATACGCAGTATTTT. As protein: CATSRDRQQGCTDTQYF.

J is TRBJ2-1 and V is TRBV5-1, with D maybe TRBD2 (6 bases). The CDR3 runs 17 residues. V lost 1 base to trimming and J lost 9 bases, with 23 bases between them. Germline loops: CDR1 SGHRS, CDR2 YFSETQ. CDR3 loop: CASSLPERGDWDSEQFF. The CDR3 bases are TGCGCCAGCAGCTTGCCGGAGCGAGGGGACTGGGATAGTGAGCAGTTCTTC.

This chain uses TRBV28 with TRBJ2-7; a possible D gene is TRBD2 (6 bases). V was clipped by 2 bases and J by 2 bases, with 16 bases between them. Germline V gene lookup returns CDR1 MDHEN and CDR2 SYDVKM. CDR3 length equals 16 residues. CDR3 nucleotides: TGTGCCAGCAGTTTACCCTCCCGGCGGGGACCCTACGAGCAGTACTTC. Translating it yields CASSLPSRRGPYEQYF.

This clone has just one count. At one end the junction does not follow the germline gene, possibly because of a read error. Other DNA sequences in the sample encode the same CDR3. The chain links TRBV7-6 to TRBJ1-6; perhaps TRBD1 as D (6 bases). Germline V gene sequence: CDR1 SGHVS, CDR2 FNYEAQ. This CDR3 comprises 18 residues. DNA for the CDR3: TGTGCCAGCAGCTTAGTAAATGGGGGCCACTCCTATAATTCCCCCCTCCACTTT. Encoded protein: CASSLVNGGHSYNSPLHF.

The rearrangement uses TRBV5-1 and TRBJ2-1; possible D gene TRBD1, 6 bases. This CDR3 is 21 amino acids long. V gave up 0 bases and J gave up 7 bases, with 32 bases separating them. CDR1 and CDR2 (germline): SGHRS, YFSETQ. The CDR3 nucleotides read TGCGCCAGCAGCTTGGGGCGCCCGGAGGCTGATACAGGGCTGATGGGGAATGAGCAGTTCTTC. Protein product: CASSLGRPEADTGLMGNEQFF.

The chain carries TRBV28 and TRBJ2-6, with TRBD1 matching over 8 bases. The junction had 19 bases not matched to a gene; V was cut back by 6 bases and J by 0 bases. Germline CDR1 and CDR2: MDHEN and SYDVKM. The CDR3 totals 21 residues. CDR3 in amino acids: CASSPPAAGGMGLSGANVLTF. CDR3 bases: TGTGCCAGCAGCCCCCCCGCGGCAGGGGGCATGGGCCTCTCTGGGGCCAACGTCCTGACTTTC.

This clone was detected once. V usage is TRBV5-1 and J usage is TRBJ2-1; D unresolved. Germline V lookup: CDR1 SGHRS, CDR2 YFSETQ. Trimming left V 1 base short and J 2 bases short, with 19 bases between. The CDR3 is 18 amino acids. The CDR3 nucleotides are TGCGCCAGCAGCTTGCAGTTACAGCCGTGGGTGGCCTACAATGAGCAGTTCTTC. Protein: CASSLQLQPWVAYNEQFF.

The rearrangement links TRBV27 to TRBJ1-6, with 10 bases identical to TRBD1. CDR1 is MNHEY, CDR2 SMNVEV, per germline (reference sequence). The CDR3 sequence is 14 residues long. Trimming at V came to 4 bases and at J to 10 bases, leaving 4 bases not matched to a gene. The CDR3: CASSYDRGRSPLHF. The CDR3 DNA is TGTGCCAGCAGTTACGACAGGGGGCGGTCACCCCTCCACTTT.

This clone was picked up a small number of times. The chain couples TRBV27 to TRBJ2-5, with D perhaps matching TRBD1 (6 bases). The ends were cut back, 5 bases at V and 2 bases at J, with 18 bases in the middle. CDR3 length: 16 residues. Germline V lookup: CDR1 MNHEY, CDR2 SMNVEV (reference sequence). The CDR3 nucleotides are TGTGCCAGCAGTCCGGAGGTCAAGGGACAACAAGAGACCCAGTACTTC. Protein product: CASSPEVKGQQETQYF.

This chain links TRBV2 with TRBJ2-5, with D possibly matching TRBD2 (5 bases). V dropped 6 bases and J dropped 2 bases, with 13 bases sitting between them. Germline V CDR1 and CDR2: SNHLY, FYNNEI. The CDR3 contains 14 residues. Here the CDR3 DNA reads TGTGCCAGCAGCTTTCCGGGGATACAAGAGACCCAGTACTTC. Amino acids: CASSFPGIQETQYF. Combining the CDR3 with reference TRBV2 and TRBJ2-5 gives the whole variable domain EPEVTQTPSHQVTQMGQEVILRCVPISNHLYFYWYRQILGQKVEFLVSFYNNEISEKSEIFDDQFSVERPDGSNFTLKIRSTKLEDSAMYFCASSFPGIQETQYFGPGTRLLVL.

The chain uses TRBV5-6 and TRBJ1-1; D is possibly TRBD1 (6 bases). Germline V gene data show CDR1 as SGHDT and CDR2 as YYEEEE. Deletions cut 0 bases from V and 4 bases from J, with 16 bases between. The CDR3 contains 16 residues. CDR3 DNA: TGTGCCAGCAGCTTGGCTACTACAGGGTTGACCACTGAAGCTTTCTTT. Amino acids: CASSLATTGLTTEAFF.

This chain connects TRBV12-5 to TRBJ2-1; no definite D call. This CDR3 spans 12 amino acids. V was trimmed by 3 bases and J by 6 bases, leaving 6 bases between them. Germline V CDR1 and CDR2: LGHNT, FRNRAP. The CDR3 protein is CASGFTGNEQFF. The CDR3 DNA is TGTGCTAGTGGTTTTACCGGCAATGAGCAGTTCTTC.

The CDR3 sequence is CASSKWRGGHSGNTIYF. In nucleotides, the CDR3 is TGTGCCAGCAGCAAATGGAGGGGGGGACACTCTGGAAACACCATATATTTT. This chain uses TRBV21-1 with TRBJ1-3. TRBV21-1 is described as a pseudogene. This CDR3 contains 17 residues.

The V gene is TRBV6-5, the J gene TRBJ2-7, with 10 bases that match TRBD2. The CDR3 has 14 residues. After removal of 6 bases from V and 6 bases from J, the junction contained 8 bases not matched to a gene. Germline V lookup: CDR1 MNHEY, CDR2 SVGAGI. For the CDR3, the DNA is TGTGCCAGCAGGGGCGGACTAGCGGCGCCCGAGCAGTACTTC. Translation gives CASRGGLAAPEQYF.

V and J are TRBV6-1 and TRBJ1-2, with D possibly matching TRBD1 (6 bases). V gave up 3 bases and J gave up 8 bases, with 31 bases separating them. CDR1 is MNHNS, CDR2 SASEGT, per germline. The CDR3 totals 19 residues. The CDR3 is CASSEVGRGPPPFSEGYTF. CDR3 coding DNA: TGTGCCAGCAGTGAGGTTGGCAGGGGCCCTCCACCATTTTCCGAAGGCTACACCTTC.